Listed here is a single T cell receptor (beta chain). This record belongs to a study of cytomegalovirus exposure and HLA in healthy donors. CDR3 length: 15 residues. Looked up from germline, CDR1 is ENHRY and CDR2 is SYGVKD. The ends were cut back, 0 bases at V and 8 bases at J, with 13 bases in the middle. With 60 Vbeta and 13 Jbeta primers, the PCR was carried out. The repertoire was sequenced with immunoSEQ multiplex PCR; TCRdb's copy has only in-frame clones and lacks some. The table lists 90,000 to 130,000 clones, 65% to 85% of them singletons. This chain links TRBV10-3 with TRBJ1-4; tentatively, D is TRBD1 (5 bases). What was sequenced was PBMCs. The TCR sequence derives from a man aged 25-40 years in good health and CMV-seropositive. The CDR3 here is CAISESQEGLEKLFF. The CDR3 coding sequence is TGTGCCATCAGTGAGTCACAGGAGGGCTTAGAAAAACTGTTTTTT.